This TCR beta chain originates from a study of radiotherapy plus CTLA-4 blockade in lung cancer. Here immunoSEQ multiplex PCR was the method, and the copy in TCRdb shows in-frame clones only, minus some. The repertoire consists of approximately 80,000 clones, with roughly 74% occurring once and the leading ten covering roughly 9.8%. This clone was observed a handful of times. Sequencing used peripheral blood, obtained from a patient treated with radiotherapy plus ipilimumab. The clonotype comes from a human donor with non-small cell lung cancer whose response to radiotherapy plus ipilimumab could not be evaluated.

The CDR3 loop reads CASYFWDIPHF. In DNA form, the CDR3 reads TGTGCCAGCTACTTCTGGGACATACCCCATTTT. V usage is TRBV6-7 and J usage is TRBJ1-5, with D maybe TRBD1 (6 bases). TRBV6-7 is sorted into the ORF group, with uncertain function. The CDR3 is 11 residues long. V dropped 8 bases and J dropped 16 bases, with 18 bases sitting between them.